What follows are 10 T cell receptor beta chains derived from one specimen sequenced in a study of blood T cell repertoires in COVID-19. The table came from immunoSEQ multiplex PCR; TCRdb's copy has only in-frame clones and leaves some out. The sample lists about 220,000 clones; about 78% were seen once. The sample comprised peripheral blood. Receptors were obtained from a woman in her seventies with acute or convalescent COVID-19.

This chain links TRBV18 with TRBJ2-2, with D possibly matching TRBD1 (6 bases). In germline, CDR1 is KGHSH, CDR2 LQKENI. The CDR3 covers 15 residues. Between the trimmed V and J ends, which lost 2 bases and 6 bases, there was a span of 13 bases. CDR3 sequence reads: CASSPNRVEAGELFF. The CDR3 region has the DNA TGTGCCAGCTCACCAAACAGGGTGGAAGCCGGGGAGCTGTTTTTT. Combining the CDR3 with reference TRBV18 and TRBJ2-2 gives the whole variable domain NAGVMQNPRHLVRRRGQEARLRCSPMKGHSHVYWYRQLPEEGLKFMVYLQKENIIDESGMPKERFSAEFPKEGPSILRIQQVVRGDSAAYFCASSPNRVEAGELFFGEGSRLTVL.

The chain joins TRBV6-1 to TRBJ1-6; 8 nucleotides align to TRBD1. The CDR3 length is 17 residues. Germline CDR1 and CDR2: MNHNS and SASEGT. Germline trimming cut 4 bases from V and 0 bases from J; bases unmatched to any gene: 5. The CDR3 reads CASSARTGSSYNSPLHF. As DNA, the CDR3 is TGTGCCAGCAGTGCCCGGACAGGGAGCTCCTATAATTCACCCCTCCACTTT.

The rearrangement links TRBV4-3 to TRBJ1-6; 8 nucleotides align to TRBD1. This CDR3 is 16 amino acids long. CDR1 and CDR2 from the germline V gene are LGHNA and YSLEER. The V gene end was trimmed by 3 bases and the J gene end by 5 bases; junction bases not matched to a gene: 6. This CDR3 is CASSHRMDRDNSPLHF. The CDR3 coding sequence is TGCGCCAGCAGCCACCGAATGGACAGGGATAATTCACCCCTCCACTTT.

The chain recombines TRBV11-2 with TRBJ2-1; TRBD1 agrees at 8 bases. Germline CDR1 SGHAT, CDR2 FQNNGV. CDR3 length: 16 amino acids. The ends lost 2 bases at V and 6 bases at J; junction bases unmatched: 9. CDR3 region: CASSLWQPGGSNEQFF. The DNA for the CDR3 is TGTGCCAGCAGCTTATGGCAGCCAGGGGGCAGCAATGAGCAGTTCTTC.

Concerning this clone: Within the sample, other DNA sequences also encode this same CDR3. The rearrangement uses TRBV19 and TRBJ2-7, with TRBD2 identical over 7 bases. The CDR3 runs to 14 residues. Germline trimming cut 5 bases from V and 7 bases from J; bases unmatched to any gene: 11. Germline CDR1 LNHDA, CDR2 SQIVND (reference sequence). Here the CDR3 reads CASSPLGTNREQYF. The CDR3 DNA reads TGTGCCAGTAGTCCCCTAGGGACTAACCGTGAGCAGTACTTC.

This clone was detected ten times or more. The genes are TRBV3-1 (or the pseudogene TRBV3-2) and TRBJ2-1, with D possibly being TRBD2 (6 bases). Germline CDR1 reads LGHDT; CDR2 reads YNNKEL (reference sequence). CDR3 size: 12 residues. V dropped 6 bases and J dropped 4 bases, with 7 bases sitting between them. The CDR3 region is CASRGGYNEQFF. The CDR3 nucleotides read TGTGCCAGCAGGGGGGGTTACAATGAGCAGTTCTTC.

The chain uses TRBV9 and TRBJ2-2; a possible D gene is TRBD1 (5 bases). From germline, CDR1 is SGDLS and CDR2 YYNGEE. Trimming shortened V by 5 bases and J by 2 bases, and 7 bases separated the two germline ends. The CDR3 length is 13 residues. The chain's CDR3 is CASRTENTGELFF. Written as DNA, the CDR3 is TGTGCCAGCAGGACAGAAAACACCGGGGAGCTGTTTTTT.

The V gene is TRBV9, the J gene TRBJ2-2, with 10 bases that match TRBD1. The V and J ends lost 4 bases and 5 bases, in that order; junction bases with no gene match: 8. The germline CDR1 and CDR2 sequences are SGDLS and YYNGEE. The CDR3 spans 16 residues. The CDR3 DNA follows: TGTGCCAGCAGCCCTACAGGACAGGGGGTAACCGGGGAGCTGTTTTTT. Its protein product is CASSPTGQGVTGELFF. The entire variable domain, with the rest obtained from reference TRBV9 and TRBJ2-2, is as follows: DSGVTQTPKHLITATGQRVTLRCSPRSGDLSVYWYQQSLDQGLQFLIQYYNGEERAKGNILERFSAQQFPDLHSELNLSSLELGDSALYFCASSPTGQGVTGELFFGEGSRLTVL.

The rearrangement joins TRBV15 to TRBJ2-5, with D possibly being TRBD1 (6 bases). This CDR3 has 15 residues. Trimming removed 0 bases from V and 2 bases from J, with 10 bases in between. Germline loops: CDR1 LNHNV, CDR2 YYDKDF (reference sequence). The DNA of the CDR3 is TGTGCCACCAGCAGAGACAGGGGACCACAAGAGACCCAGTACTTC. Translating gives CATSRDRGPQETQYF.

The rearrangement uses TRBV6-2 or TRBV6-3 and TRBJ2-5, with 10 bases matching TRBD2. The CDR3 has 15 amino acids. Trimming took 5 bases from V and 7 from J; bases not matched to a gene: 10. Germline assignment: CDR1 MNHEY and CDR2 SVGEGT. Here the CDR3 DNA reads TGTGCCAGCAGTCCAAGCGGGGGGGGCCAGGGGACCCAGTACTTC. It encodes CASSPSGGGQGTQYF.